Presented here are 5 T cell receptor beta chains from one specimen sequenced in a study of T cells in localized non-small cell lung cancer. Profiled with immunoSEQ multiplex PCR; TCRdb holds only in-frame clones, not every one. The sample has around 78,000 clones, approximately 90% seen once; the top ten hold less than 25%. The sequencing here drew on peripheral blood, taken before any cancer treatment. Every receptor here comes from a woman aged 40-69 years with stage I squamous cell lung carcinoma.

This clone occurred once. This chain uses TRBV18 with TRBJ2-7; 7 bases match TRBD1. Germline V CDR1 and CDR2: KGHSH, LQKENI. The V segment lost 3 bases and the J segment 5 bases; nucleotides outside the gene matches: 1. This CDR3 has 12 amino acids. The CDR3 loop reads CASSPQGDEQYF. The CDR3 DNA sequence: TGTGCCAGCTCACCTCAGGGGGACGAGCAGTACTTC.

The rearrangement uses TRBV7-9 and TRBJ1-1, with 7 positions matching TRBD1. The CDR3 spans 13 residues. CDR1 is SEHNR, CDR2 FQNEAQ, per germline (reference sequence). J gave up 1 base and V 5 bases, and 1 base lay outside the gene matches. The CDR3 DNA reads TGTGCCAGCAGCGGACAGGAGAACACTGAAGCTTTCTTT. This gives the protein CASSGQENTEAFF.

The chain employs TRBV5-4 and TRBJ1-5; no reliable D call. This CDR3 is built from 15 residues. V was trimmed by 2 bases and J by 8 bases, leaving 17 bases between them. Germline V CDR1 and CDR2: SGHNT, YYREEE (reference sequence). DNA for the CDR3: TGTGCCAGCAGCTTAACCGCAGATCCCATGGAGCCCCAGCATTTT. It is translated as CASSLTADPMEPQHF. The full variable domain, rest sourced from reference TRBV5-4 and TRBJ1-5, is ETGVTQSPTHLIKTRGQQVTLRCSSQSGHNTVSWYQQALGQGPQFIFQYYREEENGRGNFPPRFSGLQFPNYSSELNVNALELDDSALYLCASSLTADPMEPQHFGDGTRLSIL.

The chain carries TRBV5-1 and TRBJ2-5; D remains ambiguous. Germline V gives CDR1 SGHRS, CDR2 YFSETQ. Trimming pared 5 bases from V and 0 bases from J, leaving 14 bases between. The CDR3 totals 15 residues. CDR3 loop: CASRETVAYQETQYF. Written as DNA, the CDR3 is TGCGCCAGCAGGGAGACGGTGGCGTACCAAGAGACCCAGTACTTC. Based on the CDR3 plus reference TRBV5-1 and TRBJ2-5, the full variable domain is KAGVTQTPRYLIKTRGQQVTLSCSPISGHRSVSWYQQTPGQGLQFLFEYFSETQRNKGNFPGRFSGRQFSNSRSEMNVSTLELGDSALYLCASRETVAYQETQYFGPGTRLLVL.

This clone was seen only once. The chain is built from TRBV10-3 and TRBJ2-1, with 9 positions matching TRBD1. The ends lost 4 bases at V and 9 bases at J; junction bases unmatched: 10. The CDR3 runs 15 residues. Looked up from germline, CDR1 is ENHRY and CDR2 is SYGVKD. This CDR3 is CAISGTGAVQTEQFF. CDR3 nucleotide sequence: TGTGCCATCAGTGGGACAGGGGCCGTACAAACTGAGCAGTTCTTC.